These 18 T cell receptor beta chains were all obtained from the same sample, sequenced in a study of beta chain features in type 1 diabetes. Overall study findings and caveats: People with Type 1 diabetes carried modestly yet significantly shorter TCRB CDR3s in all four CD4+ subsets.

Expressed TCRB transcripts got sequenced, as all isolated RNA was reverse transcribed. TCRdb keeps only in-frame clones here, not all; method: immunoSEQ multiplex PCR. The table lists 280,000 or so clones, 15% of them singletons, with 0.015% to 0.017% in the top ten. Their specific antigens are unknown. The sample consisted of naive CD4+ T cells from blood. These receptors were obtained from a man aged 18 to 29 with type 1 diabetes.

This clone has more than one count but fewer than ten. The chain combines TRBV4-3 with TRBJ2-2; a weak D match, TRBD2 (5 bases). CDR1 and CDR2 from the germline V gene are LGHNA and YSLEER. Deletions cut 3 bases from V and 11 bases from J, with 16 bases between. CDR3 length: 14 residues. Written as DNA, the CDR3 is TGCGCCAGCAGCCAGGGCGGGTCGGGGAAAGAGCTGTTTTTT. Protein: CASSQGGSGKELFF.

This clone has just a few counts. The chain uses TRBV28 and TRBJ2-1; maybe TRBD1 (6 bases). V was cut by 3 bases and J by 5 bases, with 17 bases left in between. CDR1 is MDHEN and CDR2 is SYDVKM in the germline V gene. The CDR3 has 16 residues. This chain's CDR3 is CASSFDSWTADNEQFF. The CDR3 region has the DNA TGTGCCAGCAGTTTTGATAGTTGGACAGCAGACAATGAGCAGTTCTTC. The whole variable domain, filled in from reference TRBV28 and TRBJ2-1, reads DVKVTQSSRYLVKRTGEKVFLECVQDMDHENMFWYRQDPGLGLRLIYFSYDVKMKEKGDIPEGYSVSREKKERFSLILESASTNQTSMYLCASSFDSWTADNEQFFGPGTRLTVL.

The chain employs TRBV21-1 and TRBJ1-1; the table's TRBD1 call for D was not verified on the DNA. TRBV21-1 is assigned pseudogene status. The CDR3 has 14 residues. CDR3 amino acids: CASSMTGMNTEAFF. CDR3 nucleotides: TGTGCCAGCAGCATGACAGGGATGAACACTGAAGCTTTCTTT.

This clone was seen a few times. CDR3 loop: CASSQEFTSGSSYNEQFF. The CDR3 DNA sequence: TGTGCCAGCAGCCAAGAATTCACTAGCGGGAGCTCCTACAATGAGCAGTTCTTC. The chain joins TRBV4-2 to TRBJ2-1; 11 bases are a match to TRBD2. CDR3 size: 18 residues. The ends lost 0 bases at V and 0 bases at J; junction bases unmatched: 4. Germline CDR1 LGHNA, CDR2 YNFKEQ.

Turning to this clone: Other DNA sequences in the sample encode the same CDR3. The rearrangement joins TRBV4-3 to TRBJ1-2; 9 positions agree with TRBD1. The J segment lost 6 bases and the V segment lost 4 bases, leaving 3 bases of the junction unmatched. Germline V lookup: CDR1 LGHNA, CDR2 YSLEER. This CDR3 comprises 13 residues. Here the CDR3 reads CASSLDRGDGYTF. CDR3 sequence (DNA): TGCGCCAGCAGCCTCGACAGGGGGGATGGCTACACCTTC.

This clone was picked up a small number of times. The CDR3 spells CATSSPGQRNTEAFF. The CDR3 DNA sequence: TGTGCCACCAGCAGCCCGGGACAGAGGAACACTGAAGCTTTCTTT. The V call is TRBV15, the J call TRBJ1-1, with TRBD1 matching 7 bases. The junction had 5 bases not matched to a gene; V was cut back by 3 bases and J by 1 base. This CDR3 comprises 15 residues. CDR1 LNHNV and CDR2 YYDKDF come from the germline V gene (reference sequence).

This clone was observed a handful of times. The CDR3 here is CASSSNPGGALVYYGYTF. For the CDR3, the DNA is TGTGCCAGCTCATCCAACCCGGGGGGCGCCCTGGTTTACTATGGCTACACCTTC. The chain couples TRBV18 to TRBJ1-2, with D possibly being TRBD1 (6 bases). The CDR3 is 18 amino acids. The V end was cut by 5 bases, the J end by 3 bases, with 25 bases between. Germline loops: CDR1 KGHSH, CDR2 LQKENI.

This clone was seen only a few times. V and J are TRBV11-2 and TRBJ1-2, with unresolved D. This CDR3 region has 12 residues. Germline V lookup: CDR1 SGHAT, CDR2 FQNNGV. The ends were cut back, 5 bases at V and 7 bases at J, with 11 bases in the middle. The chain's CDR3 is CASSPREGGYTF. The CDR3 nucleotides read TGTGCCAGCAGCCCTCGGGAGGGTGGCTACACCTTC. The complete variable domain, with remaining parts taken from reference TRBV11-2 and TRBJ1-2, reads EAGVAQSPRYKIIEKRQSVAFWCNPISGHATLYWYQQILGQGPKLLIQFQNNGVVDDSQLPKDRFSAERLKGVDSTLKIQPAKLEDSAVYLCASSPREGGYTFGSGTRLTVV.

The sample holds a few counts of this clone. The chain carries TRBV13 and TRBJ1-1; possible D gene TRBD1, 6 bases. V was clipped by 5 bases and J by 5 bases, with 12 bases between them. Germline CDR1 and CDR2: PRHDT and FYEKMQ (reference sequence). The CDR3 consists of 13 residues. The CDR3 DNA reads TGTGCCAGCAGCGCCACAGGGAGTACTGAAGCTTTCTTT. Protein product: CASSATGSTEAFF.

The chain recombines TRBV27 with TRBJ1-1; 8 bases agree with TRBD1. Germline CDR1 MNHEY, CDR2 SMNVEV (reference sequence). The V gene end was trimmed by 6 bases and the J gene end by 8 bases; junction bases not matched to a gene: 11. CDR3 size: 14 residues. The CDR3 nucleotides read TGTGCCAGCAGGGGCCGACAGGGGCTCCGGGAAGCTTTCTTT. This gives the protein CASRGRQGLREAFF.

CDR3 in amino acids: CANRLAGASEQYF. CDR3 in DNA: TGTGCCAACCGACTAGCGGGGGCGAGTGAGCAGTACTTC. The chain couples TRBV2 to TRBJ2-7, with 12 bases that match TRBD2. Per germline, CDR1 SNHLY and CDR2 FYNNEI. This CDR3 has 13 residues. V lost 10 bases to trimming and J lost 7 bases; unmatched junction nucleotides: 8. The complete variable domain, with remaining parts taken from reference TRBV2 and TRBJ2-7, reads EPEVTQTPSHQVTQMGQEVILRCVPISNHLYFYWYRQILGQKVEFLVSFYNNEISEKSEIFDDQFSVERPDGSNFTLKIRSTKLEDSAMYFCANRLAGASEQYFGPGTRLTVT.

The J gene is TRBJ1-2, the V gene TRBV30, with D perhaps TRBD1 (5 bases). CDR3 length: 14 amino acids. Germline V gives CDR1 GTSNPN, CDR2 SVGIG (reference sequence). Trimming cost V 4 bases and J 0 bases, with 12 bases left between them. The CDR3 loop is CAWMPRVSNYGYTF. In DNA form, the CDR3 reads TGTGCCTGGATGCCCAGGGTTTCTAACTATGGCTACACCTTC.

J is TRBJ1-2 and V is TRBV6-5; D gene uncertain. The germline gives CDR1 MNHEY, CDR2 SVGAGI. CDR3 length: 13 residues. V lost 6 bases to trimming and J lost 3 bases, with 11 bases between them. DNA for the CDR3: TGTGCCAGCAGCGCCGGGATGCACTATGGCTACACCTTC. Encoded protein: CASSAGMHYGYTF.

This clone was observed a few times. The chain uses TRBV7-2 and TRBJ1-1; no definite D call. The CDR3 runs 13 residues. Germline V CDR1 and CDR2: SGHTA, FQGNSA. V gave up 5 bases and J gave up 12 bases, with 19 bases separating them. The chain's CDR3 is CASSTLRPSDSFF. The DNA for the CDR3 is TGTGCCAGCAGCACGCTTAGGCCCAGCGATTCTTTCTTT.

The V call is TRBV15, the J call TRBJ2-7; D is ambiguous. Trimming removed 0 bases at V and 3 bases at J, with 3 bases between. This CDR3 contains 12 residues. CDR1 and CDR2 from the germline V gene are LNHNV and YYDKDF (reference sequence). DNA of the CDR3: TGTGCCACCAGCAGAGACTACTACGAGCAGTACTTC. Protein product: CATSRDYYEQYF. Complete variable domain (other parts from reference TRBV15 and TRBJ2-7): DAMVIQNPRYQVTQFGKPVTLSCSQTLNHNVMYWYQQKSSQAPKLLFHYYDKDFNNEADTPDNFQSRRPNTSFCFLDIRSPGLGDTAMYLCATSRDYYEQYFGPGTRLTVT.

This clone was seen a few times. V and J are TRBV15 and TRBJ2-5; no definite D call. Germline CDR1 reads LNHNV; CDR2 reads YYDKDF (reference sequence). The CDR3 totals 12 residues. The germline V and J ends were trimmed by 0 bases and 4 bases, with 3 bases remaining between them. The CDR3 bases are TGTGCCACCAGCAGAGATCGAGAGACCCAGTACTTC. It specifies CATSRDRETQYF.

The chain is built from TRBV7-2 and TRBJ2-6, with 9 bases lining up with TRBD1. Germline-derived CDR1 and CDR2 are SGHTA and FQGNSA. Unmatched junction bases numbered 6, after V lost 0 bases and J lost 0 bases. The CDR3 length is 19 residues. The CDR3 nucleotides are TGTGCCAGCAGCTTAGCCGGACAGGGGCACTCCTCTGGGGCCAACGTCCTGACTTTC. It translates to CASSLAGQGHSSGANVLTF.

This clone was observed a few times. V usage is TRBV5-1 and J usage is TRBJ2-1; 10 bases fit TRBD2. After removal of 6 bases from V and 7 bases from J, the junction contained 10 bases not matched to a gene. Germline assignment: CDR1 SGHRS and CDR2 YFSETQ. The CDR3 totals 15 residues. CDR3 region: CASTKGVAGGNEQFF. The CDR3 DNA sequence: TGCGCCAGCACCAAGGGGGTAGCGGGGGGTAATGAGCAGTTCTTC.